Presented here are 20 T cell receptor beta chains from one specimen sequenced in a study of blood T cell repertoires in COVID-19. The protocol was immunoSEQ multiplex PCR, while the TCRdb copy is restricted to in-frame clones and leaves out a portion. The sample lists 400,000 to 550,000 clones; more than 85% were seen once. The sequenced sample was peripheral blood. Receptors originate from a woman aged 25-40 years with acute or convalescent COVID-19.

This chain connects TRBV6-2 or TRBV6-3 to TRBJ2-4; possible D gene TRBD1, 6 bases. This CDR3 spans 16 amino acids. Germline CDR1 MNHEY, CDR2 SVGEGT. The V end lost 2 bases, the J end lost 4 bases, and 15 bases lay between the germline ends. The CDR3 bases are TGTGCCAGCAGTTACGAGCAGGGGCGAAGTAAAAACATTCAGTACTTC. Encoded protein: CASSYEQGRSKNIQYF.

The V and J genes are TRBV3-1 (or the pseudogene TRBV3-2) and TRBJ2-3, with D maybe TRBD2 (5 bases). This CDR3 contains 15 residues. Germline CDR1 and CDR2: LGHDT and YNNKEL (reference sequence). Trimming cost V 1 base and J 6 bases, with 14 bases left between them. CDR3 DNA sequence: TGTGCCAGCAGCCAAGGTTCCCGGGGTGCGGATACGCAGTATTTT. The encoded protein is CASSQGSRGADTQYF.

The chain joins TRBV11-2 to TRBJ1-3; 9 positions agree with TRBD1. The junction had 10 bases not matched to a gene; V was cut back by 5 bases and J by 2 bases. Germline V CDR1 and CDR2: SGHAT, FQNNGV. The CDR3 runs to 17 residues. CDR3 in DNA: TGTGCCAGCAGCACAGGACAGGGGAGGCTTACTGGAAACACCATATATTTT. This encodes CASSTGQGRLTGNTIYF.

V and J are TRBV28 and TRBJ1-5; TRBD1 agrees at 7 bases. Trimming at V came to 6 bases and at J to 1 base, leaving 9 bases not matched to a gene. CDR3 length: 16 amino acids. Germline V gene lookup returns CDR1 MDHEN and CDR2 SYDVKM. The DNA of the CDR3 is TGTGCCAGCAGCTCAGAGGGCAGGGGGAGCAATCAGCCCCAGCATTTT. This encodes CASSSEGRGSNQPQHF.

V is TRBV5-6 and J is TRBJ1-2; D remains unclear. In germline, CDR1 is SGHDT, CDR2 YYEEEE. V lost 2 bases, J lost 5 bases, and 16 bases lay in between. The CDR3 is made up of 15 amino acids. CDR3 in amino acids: CASSFGARGEYGYTF. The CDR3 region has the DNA TGTGCCAGCAGCTTCGGCGCACGGGGAGAATATGGCTACACCTTC.

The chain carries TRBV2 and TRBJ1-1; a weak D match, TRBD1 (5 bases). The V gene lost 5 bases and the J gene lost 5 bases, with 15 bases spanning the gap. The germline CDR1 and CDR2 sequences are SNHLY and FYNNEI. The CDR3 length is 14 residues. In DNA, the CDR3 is TGTGCCAGCAGTTATCTTCAGGGAAATACTGAAGCTTTCTTT. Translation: CASSYLQGNTEAFF.

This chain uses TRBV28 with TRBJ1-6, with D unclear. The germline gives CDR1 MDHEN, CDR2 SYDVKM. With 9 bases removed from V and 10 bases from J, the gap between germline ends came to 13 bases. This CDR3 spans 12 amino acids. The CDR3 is CASGSLRSPLHF. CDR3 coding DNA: TGTGCCAGTGGGTCACTACGGTCACCCCTCCACTTT.

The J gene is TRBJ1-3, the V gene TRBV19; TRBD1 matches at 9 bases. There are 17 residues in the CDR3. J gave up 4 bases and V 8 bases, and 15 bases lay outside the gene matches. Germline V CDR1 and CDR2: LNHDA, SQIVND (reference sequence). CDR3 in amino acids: CASHRKPGQGSGNTIYF. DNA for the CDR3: TGTGCCAGTCACCGTAAACCGGGACAGGGATCCGGAAACACCATATATTTT.

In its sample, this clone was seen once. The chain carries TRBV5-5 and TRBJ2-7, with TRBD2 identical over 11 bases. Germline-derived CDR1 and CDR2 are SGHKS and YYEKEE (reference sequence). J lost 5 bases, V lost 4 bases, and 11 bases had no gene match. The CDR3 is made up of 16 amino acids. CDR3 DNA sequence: TGTGCCAGCAGCGGAGCCCTAGCGGGGGGTTCCCACGAGCAGTACTTC. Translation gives CASSGALAGGSHEQYF.

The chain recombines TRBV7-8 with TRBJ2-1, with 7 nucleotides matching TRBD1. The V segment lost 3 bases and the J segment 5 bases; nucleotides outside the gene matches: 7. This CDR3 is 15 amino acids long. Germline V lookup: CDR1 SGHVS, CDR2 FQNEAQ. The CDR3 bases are TGTGCCAGCAGCTTGGGACAGAAAATAAACAATGAGCAGTTCTTC. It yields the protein CASSLGQKINNEQFF.

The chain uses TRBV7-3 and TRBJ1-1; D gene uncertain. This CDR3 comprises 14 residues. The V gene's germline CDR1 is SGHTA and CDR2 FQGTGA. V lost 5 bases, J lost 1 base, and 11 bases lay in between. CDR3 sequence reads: CASSLGRGNTEAFF. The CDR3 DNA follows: TGTGCCAGCAGCCTCGGGCGGGGGAACACTGAAGCTTTCTTT.

The CDR3 region has the DNA TGTGCCAGCAGCGTAGTGACATTCTCCCCGGATGGCTACACCTTC. This translates into CASSVVTFSPDGYTF. The chain carries TRBV9 and TRBJ1-2; no definite D call. V was trimmed by 0 bases and J by 6 bases, leaving 15 bases between them. Germline CDR1 and CDR2: SGDLS and YYNGEE. CDR3 size: 15 residues.

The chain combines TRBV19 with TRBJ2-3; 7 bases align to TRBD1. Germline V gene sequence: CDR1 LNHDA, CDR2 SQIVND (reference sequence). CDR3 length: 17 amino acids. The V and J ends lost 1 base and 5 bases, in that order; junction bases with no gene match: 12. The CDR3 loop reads CASSIGTGANRRDTQYF. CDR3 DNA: TGTGCCAGTAGTATAGGGACAGGAGCCAACCGAAGAGATACGCAGTATTTT.

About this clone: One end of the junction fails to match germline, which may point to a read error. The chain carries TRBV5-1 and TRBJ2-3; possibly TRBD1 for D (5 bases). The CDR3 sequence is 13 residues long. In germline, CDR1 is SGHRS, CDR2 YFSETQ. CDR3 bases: TGCGCCAGCAGCTTGGGGGGCACGGATACGCAGTATTTT. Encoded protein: CASSLGGTDTQYF.

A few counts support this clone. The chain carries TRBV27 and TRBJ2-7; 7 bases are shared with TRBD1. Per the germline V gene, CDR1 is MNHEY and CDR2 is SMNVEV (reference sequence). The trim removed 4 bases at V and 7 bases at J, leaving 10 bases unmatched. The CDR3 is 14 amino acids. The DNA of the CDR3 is TGTGCCAGCAGTTCCGGGACAGCTGTGTGGGAGCAGTACTTC. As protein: CASSSGTAVWEQYF.

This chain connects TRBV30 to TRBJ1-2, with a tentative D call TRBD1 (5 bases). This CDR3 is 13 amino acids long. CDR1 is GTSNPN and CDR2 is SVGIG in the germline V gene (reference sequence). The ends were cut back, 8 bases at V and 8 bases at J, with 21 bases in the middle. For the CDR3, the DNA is TGTGCCGGGCAGGGCAGGGCGGTGTTCGGCTACACCTTC. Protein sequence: CAGQGRAVFGYTF.

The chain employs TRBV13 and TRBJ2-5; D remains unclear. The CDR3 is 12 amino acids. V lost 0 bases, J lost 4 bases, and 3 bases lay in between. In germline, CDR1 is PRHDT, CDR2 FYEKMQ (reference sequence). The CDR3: CASSLGVETQYF. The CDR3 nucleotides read TGTGCCAGCAGCTTAGGCGTAGAGACCCAGTACTTC.

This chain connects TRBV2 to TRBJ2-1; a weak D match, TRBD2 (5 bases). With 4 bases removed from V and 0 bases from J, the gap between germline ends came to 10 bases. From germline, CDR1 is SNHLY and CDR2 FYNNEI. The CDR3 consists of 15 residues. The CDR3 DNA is TGTGCCAGCAGTGGGTCGGGAAGCTCCTACAATGAGCAGTTCTTC. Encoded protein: CASSGSGSSYNEQFF.

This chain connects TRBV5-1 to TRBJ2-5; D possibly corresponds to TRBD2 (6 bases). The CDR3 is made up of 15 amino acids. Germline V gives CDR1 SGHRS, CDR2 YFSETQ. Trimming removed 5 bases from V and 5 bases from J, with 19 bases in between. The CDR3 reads CASRFGTGGGETQYF. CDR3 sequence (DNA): TGCGCCAGCAGATTCGGGACCGGGGGTGGGGAGACCCAGTACTTC.

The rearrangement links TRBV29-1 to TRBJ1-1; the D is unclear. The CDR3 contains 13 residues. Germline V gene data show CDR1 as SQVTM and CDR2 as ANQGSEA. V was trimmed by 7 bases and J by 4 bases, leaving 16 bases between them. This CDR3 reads CSGAEALGTEAFF. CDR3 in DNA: TGCAGCGGCGCTGAGGCTTTGGGCACTGAAGCTTTCTTT.